This T cell receptor (beta chain) originates from a study of T cells in localized non-small cell lung cancer. The study's findings and limits: Elevated blood T cell density was associated with longer overall survival. Sequencing covered just one tumor region, so heterogeneity cannot be ruled out.

About this clone: Its antigen is unidentified.

Profiling relied on immunoSEQ multiplex PCR, and the TCRdb table lists in-frame clones only, not all of them. The sample has under 35,000 clones, around 77% seen once; the top ten hold 15% to 20%. Germline V gene lookup returns CDR1 SGDLS and CDR2 YYNGEE. CDR3 length: 15 residues. V shed 4 bases and J shed 1 base, with 14 bases lying between them. This sequence was found in a male donor at least 60 years old with stage III squamous cell lung carcinoma. The V call is TRBV9, the J call TRBJ2-5, with D possibly matching TRBD2 (5 bases). The specimen was peripheral blood, collected before any cancer treatment. The CDR3, as DNA: TGTGCCAGCAGCCCGACCCTAGAGGGCCAAGAGACCCAGTACTTC. Amino acids: CASSPTLEGQETQYF.